Following are 11 T cell receptor beta chains from one sample sequenced in a study of OX40 agonist ivuxolimab in advanced cancers. Data came from immunoSEQ multiplex PCR; TCRdb stores just in-frame clones and leaves some out. This sample yields about 100,000 clones, of which under 95% are seen a single time; approximately 0.54% belongs to the top ten. Sequencing used CD4+ or CD8+ T cells sorted from blood, obtained in a trial of the OX40 agonist ivuxolimab. All receptors come from an adult with an advanced solid tumor such as melanoma, head and neck, liver or kidney cancer.

The V and J genes are TRBV5-4 and TRBJ2-2, with D maybe TRBD1 (6 bases). The CDR3 is 18 residues long. Trimming took off 4 bases at V and 4 bases at J, with 23 bases between the two ends. Germline lookup yields CDR1 SGHNT and CDR2 YYREEE (reference sequence). As DNA, the CDR3 is TGTGCCAGCAGCCTTCAAATTACAGGGAGTGCGGGCACCGGGGAGCTGTTTTTT. Translated: CASSLQITGSAGTGELFF.

The chain combines TRBV5-6 with TRBJ2-5; 10 positions agree with TRBD2. The germline CDR1 and CDR2 sequences are SGHDT and YYEEEE. Trimming at V came to 2 bases and at J to 4 bases, leaving 11 bases not matched to a gene. The length of the CDR3 is 17 residues. The CDR3 spells CASSLRTSGKKVETQYF. The CDR3 DNA sequence: TGTGCCAGCAGCTTAAGAACTAGCGGGAAGAAAGTAGAGACCCAGTACTTC.

The chain is built from TRBV7-9 and TRBJ2-2; perhaps D is TRBD1 or TRBD2 (5 bases each). In germline, CDR1 is SEHNR, CDR2 FQNEAQ (reference sequence). V was trimmed by 1 base and J by 3 bases, leaving 18 bases between them. The CDR3 length is 18 residues. The CDR3 coding sequence is TGTGCCAGCAGCTTAGTCCTGAAATCTGGGACGTACACCGGGGAGCTGTTTTTT. Its translation is CASSLVLKSGTYTGELFF.

A single count supports this clone. This sequence joins TRBV7-9 and TRBJ2-6; weak D call: TRBD2 (6 bases). The CDR3 totals 19 residues. The V gene lost 5 bases and the J gene lost 0 bases, with 20 bases spanning the gap. CDR1 and CDR2 (germline): SEHNR, FQNEAQ (reference sequence). CDR3 region: CASSRRWVGRDSGANVLTF. CDR3 coding DNA: TGTGCCAGCAGCCGGAGATGGGTCGGGCGGGACTCTGGGGCCAACGTCCTGACTTTC.

The chain combines TRBV4-3 with TRBJ2-3, with 7 bases lining up with TRBD1. Looked up from germline, CDR1 is LGHNA and CDR2 is YSLEER. This CDR3 is built from 14 residues. The junction had 2 bases not matched to a gene; V was cut back by 5 bases and J by 0 bases. CDR3 sequence (DNA): TGCGCCAGCAGCGGACAGGCTAGCACAGATACGCAGTATTTT. This encodes CASSGQASTDTQYF.

This clone was observed a single time. The chain joins TRBV29-1 to TRBJ1-2; D gene unclear. There are 13 residues in the CDR3. Trimming took 4 bases from V and 3 from J, leaving 12 bases between them. The germline gives CDR1 SQVTM, CDR2 ANQGSEA. The CDR3 loop reads CSVGGFGDYGYTF. The DNA of the CDR3 is TGCAGCGTTGGAGGGTTCGGCGACTATGGCTACACCTTC.

This clone showed up just once. The chain has TRBV30 and TRBJ1-2; no firm D call. The CDR3 runs to 14 residues. V was pared by 4 bases and J by 8 bases, with 20 bases between. CDR1 GTSNPN and CDR2 SVGIG come from the germline V gene (reference sequence). CDR3 protein: CAWTVGISAGGYTF. CDR3 nucleotide sequence: TGTGCCTGGACCGTTGGGATTTCGGCTGGAGGCTACACCTTC.

The rearrangement uses TRBV7-8 and TRBJ2-3; D remains ambiguous. The CDR3 is made up of 18 amino acids. Between the trimmed V and J ends, which lost 5 bases and 0 bases, there was a span of 21 bases. Germline CDR1 reads SGHVS; CDR2 reads FQNEAQ. The CDR3 loop reads CASSKDLRVYSSTDTQYF. The CDR3 DNA reads TGTGCCAGCAGCAAAGATCTCCGGGTGTATTCTAGCACAGATACGCAGTATTTT.

The V gene is TRBV28, the J gene TRBJ2-3; tentative D call: TRBD1 (6 bases). CDR3 length: 13 amino acids. Deletions cut 6 bases from V and 8 bases from J, with 15 bases between. CDR1 MDHEN and CDR2 SYDVKM come from the germline V gene. The DNA of the CDR3 is TGTGCCAGCAGGGCCACAGGGAGTGGTACGCAGTATTTT. Its translation is CASRATGSGTQYF.

The V call is TRBV4-2, the J call TRBJ2-1, with 7 bases aligning to TRBD1. Germline V CDR1 and CDR2: LGHNA, YNFKEQ. The CDR3 has 15 residues. J was trimmed by 8 bases and V by 5 bases; bases with no gene match: 12. The CDR3 bases are TGTGCCAGCAGCACCCACCGGACAGGTCAAGATGAGCAGTTCTTC. It yields the protein CASSTHRTGQDEQFF.

The CDR3 spells CASSLGWNQPQHF. The CDR3 DNA reads TGTGCCAGCAGTTTGGGATGGAATCAGCCCCAGCATTTT. The chain uses TRBV7-2 and TRBJ1-5; no firm D call. The CDR3 covers 13 residues. CDR1 is SGHTA and CDR2 is FQGNSA in the germline V gene. V dropped 6 bases and J dropped 4 bases, with 10 bases sitting between them.